Shown below are 7 T cell receptor beta chains from a single sample sequenced in a study of beta chain features in type 1 diabetes. Study-wide results and limits: Shorter TCRB CDR3s, moderately but significantly so, were found in Type 1 diabetes patients in all four CD4+ subsets.

No antigen is known for these receptors. Isolated RNA was reverse transcribed in full, so expressed TCRB transcripts were sequenced. TCRdb's table, derived via immunoSEQ multiplex PCR, lists solely in-frame clones and lacks some. The sample has 250,000 to 300,000 clones, over 11% seen once. Sequencing was carried out using naive CD4+ T cells from blood. These receptors all come from a man aged 30 to 39 with type 1 diabetes.

This clone was observed a handful of times. The V and J genes are TRBV5-1 and TRBJ2-7; tentative D call: TRBD2 (5 bases). CDR3 length: 14 residues. Trimming stripped 2 bases from V and 4 bases from J, with 13 bases between. The germline gives CDR1 SGHRS, CDR2 YFSETQ. Here the CDR3 reads CASSLEQSGYEQYF. The CDR3 DNA reads as TGCGCCAGCAGCTTAGAACAGTCGGGATACGAGCAGTACTTC.

A few counts support this clone. The rearrangement links TRBV19 to TRBJ1-1; the match to TRBD1 covers 9 bases. Germline loops: CDR1 LNHDA, CDR2 SQIVND (reference sequence). The CDR3 is 14 residues long. V trimming: 5 bases; J trimming: 5 bases; junction bases outside the gene matches: 6. This chain's CDR3 is CASSHGQGWTEAFF. The CDR3 DNA is TGTGCCAGTAGTCACGGACAGGGGTGGACTGAAGCTTTCTTT.

The V and J genes are TRBV28 and TRBJ2-1, with D possibly matching TRBD2 (6 bases). Trimming cost V 4 bases and J 5 bases, with 21 bases left between them. There are 17 residues in the CDR3. Germline CDR1 is MDHEN and CDR2 is SYDVKM. The CDR3 coding sequence is TGTGCCAGCAGTTACCCCCCCGGGCTAGCGCCTAACAATGAGCAGTTCTTC. Translating it yields CASSYPPGLAPNNEQFF.

This clone turned up a few times. This CDR3 is CASSPGLAGWYEQYF. CDR3 DNA sequence: TGTGCCAGCAGCCCGGGACTAGCGGGATGGTACGAGCAGTACTTC. The gene calls are TRBV5-4 and TRBJ2-7; 13 nucleotides agree with TRBD2. Trimming cost V 4 bases and J 4 bases; bases outside gene matches: 5. The germline V gene encodes CDR1 SGHNT and CDR2 YYREEE (reference sequence). The CDR3 has 15 residues.

Details on this clone: Other DNA variants within this sample encode the same CDR3. The chain couples TRBV18 to TRBJ1-1; D is unclear. In germline, CDR1 is KGHSH, CDR2 LQKENI. This CDR3 has 13 amino acids. The V and J ends lost 4 bases and 1 base respectively, with 7 bases between them. The CDR3 region is CASSLGGNTEAFF. The CDR3 DNA follows: TGTGCCAGCTCACTCGGTGGGAACACTGAAGCTTTCTTT.

The chain joins TRBV30 to TRBJ1-2, with D possibly TRBD1 on 5 matching bases. The CDR3 totals 11 residues. In germline, CDR1 is GTSNPN, CDR2 SVGIG (reference sequence). V was shortened by 5 bases and J by 7 bases, with 11 bases between the two germline ends. The CDR3 reads CAWDRRGGYTF. CDR3 DNA sequence: TGTGCCTGGGACAGAAGGGGTGGCTACACCTTC. Filled out from reference TRBV30 and TRBJ1-2, the complete variable domain reads SQTIHQWPATLVQPVGSPLSLECTVEGTSNPNLYWYRQAAGRGLQLLFYSVGIGQISSEVPQNLSASRPQDRQFILSSKKLLLSDSGFYLCAWDRRGGYTFGSGTRLTVV.

There are a few counts of this clone. V is TRBV30 and J is TRBJ2-4, with 10 bases fitting TRBD2. The CDR3 loop spans 14 amino acids. Germline V gives CDR1 GTSNPN, CDR2 SVGIG (reference sequence). V shed 1 base and J 8 bases; nucleotides not matched to a gene: 5. CDR3 coding DNA: TGTGCCTGGAGTGCCAGCGGGAGGGGAGACATTCAGTACTTC. Amino acid sequence: CAWSASGRGDIQYF.